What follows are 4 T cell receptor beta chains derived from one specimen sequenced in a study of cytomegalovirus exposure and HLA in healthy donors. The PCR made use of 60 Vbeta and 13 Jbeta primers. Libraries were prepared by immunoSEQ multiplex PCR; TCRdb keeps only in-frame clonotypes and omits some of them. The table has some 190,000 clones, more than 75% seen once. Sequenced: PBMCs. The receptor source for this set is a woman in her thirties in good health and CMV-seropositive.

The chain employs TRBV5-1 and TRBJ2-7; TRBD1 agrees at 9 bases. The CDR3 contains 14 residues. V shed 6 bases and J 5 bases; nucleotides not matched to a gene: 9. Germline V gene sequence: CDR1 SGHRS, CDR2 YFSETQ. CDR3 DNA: TGCGCCAGCACCTCCGGGACAGGGAATAACGAGCAGTACTTC. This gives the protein CASTSGTGNNEQYF. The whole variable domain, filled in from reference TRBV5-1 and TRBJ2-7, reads KAGVTQTPRYLIKTRGQQVTLSCSPISGHRSVSWYQQTPGQGLQFLFEYFSETQRNKGNFPGRFSGRQFSNSRSEMNVSTLELGDSALYLCASTSGTGNNEQYFGPGTRLTVT.

CDR3 DNA sequence: TGCGCCAGCAGCCCTCGGACAGGGGCCCCCGTGGCCACTGAAGCTTTCTTT. As protein: CASSPRTGAPVATEAFF. The V gene is TRBV5-1, the J gene TRBJ1-1; TRBD1 aligns across 9 bases. The germline V gene encodes CDR1 SGHRS and CDR2 YFSETQ. The V gene end was trimmed by 4 bases and the J gene end by 4 bases; junction bases not matched to a gene: 14. The CDR3 spans 17 residues.

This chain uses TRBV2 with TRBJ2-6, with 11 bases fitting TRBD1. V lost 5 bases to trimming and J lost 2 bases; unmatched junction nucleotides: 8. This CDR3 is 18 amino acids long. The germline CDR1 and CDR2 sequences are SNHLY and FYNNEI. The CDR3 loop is CASSMWTGGAPGANVLTF. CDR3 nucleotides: TGTGCCAGCAGTATGTGGACAGGGGGCGCGCCTGGGGCCAACGTCCTGACTTTC.

The DNA of the CDR3 is TGTGCCAGCAGCATTTCCGGGTCAGGGAAGCAGTACTTC. Amino acid sequence: CASSISGSGKQYF. The chain recombines TRBV6-1 with TRBJ2-7; weak D call: TRBD1 (5 bases). Germline-derived CDR1 and CDR2 are MNHNS and SASEGT. The CDR3 has 13 residues. V gave up 6 bases and J gave up 8 bases, with 17 bases separating them.